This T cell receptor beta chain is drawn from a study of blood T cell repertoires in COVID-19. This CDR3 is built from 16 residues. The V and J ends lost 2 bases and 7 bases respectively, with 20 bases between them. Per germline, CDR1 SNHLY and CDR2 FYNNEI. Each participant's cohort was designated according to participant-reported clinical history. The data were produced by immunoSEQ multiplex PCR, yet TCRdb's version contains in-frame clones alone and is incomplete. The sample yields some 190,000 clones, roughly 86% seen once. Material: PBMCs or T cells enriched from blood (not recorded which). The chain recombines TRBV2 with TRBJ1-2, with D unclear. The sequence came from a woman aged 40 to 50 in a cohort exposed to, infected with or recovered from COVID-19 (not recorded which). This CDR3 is CASSEKGGPGFGGYTF. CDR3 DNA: TGTGCCAGCAGTGAAAAAGGCGGTCCCGGGTTCGGTGGCTACACCTTC.